The 18 T cell receptor beta chains below come from one sample, sequenced in a study of tissue T cells after allogeneic stem cell transplantation. Time point noted: mouse harvest day 14 after allogeneic transplant. Each mouse received 10^7 T-cell-depleted marrow cells plus 10^6 splenic CD5+ T cells by tail vein. The protocol was immunoSEQ multiplex PCR, while the TCRdb copy is restricted to in-frame clones and leaves out a portion. This table has 2,500 to 3,500 clones, 48% appearing once. Specimen: gut tissue. The source is a female BALB/c mouse given C57BL/6 T cells with graft-versus-host disease after an allogeneic hematopoietic cell transplant.

In this sample, this clone turned up a few times. Germline and genes: mouse. The sequence runs out 1 residue before the end of the CDR3; the remainder is reconstructed from the germline J gene. The chain has TRBV16 and TRBJ1-6; no clear D gene. TRBJ1-6 carries the ORF label, with uncertain function. Germline-derived CDR1 and CDR2 are SGHSA and FRNQAP. The V and J ends lost 1 base and 5 bases respectively, with 3 bases between them. This CDR3 is built from 13 residues. The CDR3 bases that were read are TGTGCAAGCAGCTTAGCCAATAATTCGCCCCTCTAC. Translation: CASSLANNSPLY. The CDR3 in its entirety is CASSLANNSPLYF.

Turning to this clone: Gene labels here are mouse ones. The read stops 1 residue short of the end of the CDR3; the missing end is completed from the germline J gene. The chain has TRBV12-2 and TRBJ2-5; TRBD1 might be the D (6 bases). This CDR3 is 13 amino acids long. Trimming pared 2 bases from V and 7 bases from J, leaving 12 bases between. Germline V CDR1 and CDR2: SGHLS, HYDKME. The CDR3 reads CASSPRGGNTQYF. The CDR3 bases that were read are TGTGCCAGCTCTCCCAGGGGTGGAAACACCCAGTAC.

Remarks on this clone: The gene symbols are mouse symbols. Sequencing ends 1 residue short of the CDR3 end; the germline J gene provides the rest. V is TRBV12-1 and J is TRBJ1-1, with 8 bases identical to TRBD1. With V trimmed by 7 bases and J by 0 bases, 3 bases remained unmatched. CDR1 is SGHSN, CDR2 HYEKVE, per germline. CDR3 length: 13 amino acids. The CDR3 sequence is CASSGQANTEVFF. The CDR3 DNA, read in part, is TGTGCCAGTTCGGGACAGGCAAACACAGAAGTCTTC.

In its sample, this clone ranks as large. Gene names are mouse gene names. The read finishes 1 residue shy of the CDR3 end, and the germline J gene is used to complete it. The rearrangement uses TRBV29 and TRBJ2-1; perhaps D is TRBD1 or TRBD2 (5 bases each). Trimming left V 5 bases short and J 1 base short, with 9 bases between. Germline loops: CDR1 MSHET, CDR2 SYDVDS. The CDR3 contains 14 residues. The DNA read from the CDR3 is TGTGCTAGCAGTCCGGGACGGAACTATGCTGAGCAGTTC. Protein sequence: CASSPGRNYAEQF. The full CDR3 reads CASSPGRNYAEQFF.

Note on this clone: Here the gene names and germline are mouse. The CDR3 end lies 1 residue beyond the end of the read and is filled in from the germline J gene. The genes are TRBV26 and TRBJ2-2; the match to TRBD1 covers 11 bases. This CDR3 has 16 amino acids. Germline-derived CDR1 and CDR2 are KGHPV and FQNQEV (reference sequence). V lost 7 bases to trimming and J lost 0 bases; unmatched junction nucleotides: 4. Incomplete CDR3 DNA: TGTGCCAGCACCGGGACAGGGGGAGCAAACACCGGGCAGCTCTAC. The encoded protein is CASTGTGGANTGQLY. The complete CDR3 sequence is CASTGTGGANTGQLYF.

This clone was counted a few times. Gene labels here are mouse ones. The CDR3 sequence: CASSRDSSYEQYF. The CDR3 bases that were read are TGTGCCAGCAGCCGGGACAGCTCCTATGAACAGTAC. The chain is built from TRBV26 and TRBJ2-7; TRBD1 agrees at 7 bases. Read data end 1 residue before the CDR3 end; the end is taken from the germline J gene. The CDR3 runs to 13 residues. The V gene's germline CDR1 is KGHPV and CDR2 FQNQEV (reference sequence). J gave up 0 bases and V 6 bases, and 2 bases lay outside the gene matches.

About this clone: Gene labels here are mouse ones. The CDR3 end lies 1 residue beyond the end of the read and is filled in from the germline J gene. The chain has TRBV2 and TRBJ2-7, with unresolved D. The length of the CDR3 is 12 residues. V shed 6 bases and J shed 3 bases, with 9 bases lying between them. Looked up from germline, CDR1 is LGHNA and CDR2 is YSYQKL. The sequenced CDR3 bases are TGTGCCAGCAGTGATGCGATCTATGAACAGTAC. It codes for CASSDAIYEQY. In full, the CDR3 is CASSDAIYEQYF.

This clone turned up a few times. Gene names refer to mouse genes. The read is 1 residue too short to cover the CDR3 end, so that end is filled in from the germline J gene. The chain combines TRBV3 with TRBJ2-4, with 9 bases lining up with TRBD2. Losses at the gene ends were 3 bases for V and 1 base for J; bases not matched to a gene: 5. From germline, CDR1 is SNHLY and CDR2 FYNGKV (reference sequence). This CDR3 region has 16 residues. The CDR3 loop is CASSFPGGVGQNTLYF. The DNA read from the CDR3 is TGTGCCAGCAGCTTCCCTGGGGGGGTGGGTCAAAACACCTTGTAC. Using reference TRBV3 and TRBJ2-4 for the parts outside the CDR3, the full variable domain is GPKVLQIPSHQIIDMGQMVTLNCDPVSNHLYFYWYKQILGQQMEFLVNFYNGKVMEKSKLFKDQFSVERPDGSYFTLKIQPTALEDSAVYFCASSFPGGVGQNTLYFGAGTRLSVL.

Worth noting for this clone: Gene names and germline match the mouse. The read stops 1 residue short of the end of the CDR3; the missing end is completed from the germline J gene. J is TRBJ2-4 and V is TRBV23. Per the germline V gene, CDR1 is KGHTA and CDR2 is FQNQQP. This CDR3 comprises 11 residues. Partial CDR3 DNA: TGCTCCAGCAGTCAATTAAACACCTTGTAC. Residues: CSSSQLNTLY. The complete CDR3 reads CSSSQLNTLYF.

In this sample, this clone turned up a few times. Gene names refer to mouse genes. The read falls 1 residue short of the CDR3 end, and the missing part is taken from the germline J gene. The rearrangement joins TRBV3 to TRBJ2-1; 12 nucleotides agree with TRBD2. Unmatched junction bases numbered 0, after V lost 4 bases and J lost 5 bases. CDR1 is SNHLY, CDR2 FYNGKV, per germline (reference sequence). The CDR3 has 14 residues. The sequenced part of the CDR3 DNA is TGTGCCAGCAGCTGGGACTGGGGGGATGCTGAGCAGTTC. As protein: CASSWDWGDAEQF. The CDR3 as a whole reads CASSWDWGDAEQFF.

A word on this clone: Gene and germline names: mouse. With the read ending 1 residue before the CDR3 end, the germline J gene is used to fill in that end. V and J are TRBV13-3 and TRBJ1-3; D unresolved. Germline loops: CDR1 NNHDY, CDR2 SYVADS. V was clipped by 1 base and J by 2 bases, with 7 bases between them. The CDR3 is 14 residues long. The sequenced CDR3 bases are TGTGCCAGCAGTGATTCGAGGGCTGGAAATACGCTCTAT. Its protein product is CASSDSRAGNTLY. In full, the CDR3 reads CASSDSRAGNTLYF.

In regard to this clone: The listed genes are named as in mouse. The read terminates 1 residue ahead of where the CDR3 ends, so the germline J gene completes it. This chain joins TRBV26 and TRBJ1-3; D not certain. Trimming left V 3 bases short and J 0 bases short, with 6 bases between. Germline CDR1 reads KGHPV; CDR2 reads FQNQEV (reference sequence). The CDR3 consists of 14 residues. The CDR3: CASSLRNSGNTLYF. The part of the CDR3 DNA that was read is TGTGCCAGCAGTCTCCGGAATTCTGGAAATACGCTCTAT.

A word on this clone: Genes and germline come from the mouse. The CDR3 end lies 1 residue beyond the end of the read and is filled in from the germline J gene. The rearrangement links TRBV3 to TRBJ2-3; 7 bases line up with TRBD1. V lost 5 bases and J lost 0; bases outside the gene matches: 5. The CDR3 spans 15 residues. Per the germline V gene, CDR1 is SNHLY and CDR2 is FYNGKV (reference sequence). Partial CDR3 DNA: TGTGCCAGCAGCCCCGACAGGGCTAGTGCAGAAACGCTGTAT. Amino acids: CASSPDRASAETLY. The CDR3 in full is CASSPDRASAETLYF.

A note on this clone: Germline and genes here are mouse. The read terminates 1 residue ahead of where the CDR3 ends, so the germline J gene completes it. This chain joins TRBV16 and TRBJ1-3; no reliable D call. The CDR3 consists of 14 residues. Deletions cut 3 bases from V and 2 bases from J, with 8 bases between. Germline-derived CDR1 and CDR2 are SGHSA and FRNQAP. The CDR3 spells CASSLRAPGNTLYF. CDR3 DNA, as far as it was read: TGTGCAAGCAGCTTGAGGGCTCCTGGAAATACGCTCTAT.

This clone is medium-sized. Gene names are the mouse ones. The sequenced fragment ends 1 residue before the CDR3 boundary, so the rest is inferred from the germline J gene. The chain uses TRBV1 and TRBJ1-2, with 10 bases lining up with TRBD1. The CDR3 sequence is 14 residues long. Germline CDR1 NSQYPW, CDR2 LRSPGD (reference sequence). With 2 bases clipped from V and 4 bases from J, the junction kept 1 base outside the gene matches. Partial CDR3 DNA: TGCACCTGCAGTGCAAGGGACAGGGGCTCCGACTACACC. Its protein product is CTCSARDRGSDYT. From start to end, the CDR3 is CTCSARDRGSDYTF.

This clone turned up a few times. Mouse gene names apply. The read finishes 1 residue shy of the CDR3 end, and the germline J gene is used to complete it. V gene TRBV13-1 combines with J gene TRBJ1-1; TRBD1 is a possible D gene (5 bases). The CDR3 totals 12 residues. Trimming took off 3 bases at V and 3 bases at J, with 6 bases between the two ends. CDR1 NSHNY and CDR2 SYGAGN come from the germline V gene. The CDR3 sequence is CASSGTYTEVFF. The CDR3 DNA, read in part, is TGTGCCAGCAGTGGGACATACACAGAAGTCTTC.

This clone showed up just a few times. Mouse gene names and germline throughout. The read ends 1 residue before the CDR3 terminus; that terminus is restored from the germline J gene. This rearrangement joins TRBV26 to TRBJ2-1; a weak D match, TRBD1 (5 bases). V lost 6 bases, J lost 3 bases, and 9 bases lay in between. Germline CDR1 KGHPV, CDR2 FQNQEV (reference sequence). This CDR3 has 13 amino acids. The CDR3 loop reads CASRQEPYAEQFF. Incomplete CDR3 DNA: TGTGCCAGCAGACAGGAACCCTATGCTGAGCAGTTC.

In regard to this clone: Each gene name is a mouse one. The read halts 1 residue ahead of the CDR3 end, with the missing end drawn from the germline J gene. This sequence joins TRBV23 and TRBJ2-2; TRBD2 is taken as the D call from the table, unchecked against the DNA. Germline-derived CDR1 and CDR2 are KGHTA and FQNQQP. There are 14 residues in the CDR3. The CDR3 sequence is CSSRLQANTGQLYF. The covered CDR3 bases are TGCTCCAGCAGACTTCAAGCAAACACCGGGCAGCTCTAC.